The 4 T cell receptor beta chains below come from one sample, sequenced in a study of shared clonotypes between healthy human individuals. Measured with immunoSEQ multiplex PCR; TCRdb has only the in-frame clones, and not every one. This table has over 850,000 clones, 78% appearing once. Sequenced sample: memory CD4+ T cells from PBMCs. Described subset: CD45RA-negative fraction. These receptors came from a man aged 18 to 35 in good health. Some clones in this sample may be carry-over from other donors' samples.

As concerns this clone: Other DNA sequences in this specimen translate into the identical CDR3. V gene TRBV18 combines with J gene TRBJ2-7, with D uncertain. V was cut by 3 bases and J by 0 bases, with 6 bases left in between. This CDR3 is 13 amino acids long. Germline V gene sequence: CDR1 KGHSH, CDR2 LQKENI. The CDR3 nucleotides read TGTGCCAGCTCACCCTCGAGCTCCTACGAGCAGTACTTC. Protein product: CASSPSSSYEQYF.

The chain is built from TRBV19 and TRBJ2-1; 9 nucleotides align to TRBD2. The junction had 13 bases not matched to a gene; V was cut back by 7 bases and J by 9 bases. Germline-derived CDR1 and CDR2 are LNHDA and SQIVND (reference sequence). The CDR3 is made up of 15 amino acids. CDR3 residues: CASTRLAGEVGEQFF. CDR3 coding DNA: TGTGCCAGTACGCGTTTAGCGGGAGAGGTGGGTGAGCAGTTCTTC.

J is TRBJ2-5 and V is TRBV30; weak D call: TRBD1 (5 bases). V lost 5 bases and J 3 bases, leaving 10 bases between the germline ends. The germline V gene has CDR1 GTSNPN and CDR2 SVGIG (reference sequence). This CDR3 has 12 amino acids. CDR3 loop: CAWSDREETQYF. The CDR3 nucleotides are TGTGCCTGGTCAGACAGAGAAGAGACCCAGTACTTC.

The rearrangement links TRBV5-4 to TRBJ2-2; 7 bases line up with TRBD2. V lost 0 bases and J lost 5; bases outside the gene matches: 10. From germline, CDR1 is SGHNT and CDR2 YYREEE (reference sequence). The CDR3 covers 17 residues. The CDR3 is CASSLELASGPTGELFF. In DNA, the CDR3 is TGTGCCAGCAGCTTGGAGTTGGCTAGCGGACCGACCGGGGAGCTGTTTTTT.